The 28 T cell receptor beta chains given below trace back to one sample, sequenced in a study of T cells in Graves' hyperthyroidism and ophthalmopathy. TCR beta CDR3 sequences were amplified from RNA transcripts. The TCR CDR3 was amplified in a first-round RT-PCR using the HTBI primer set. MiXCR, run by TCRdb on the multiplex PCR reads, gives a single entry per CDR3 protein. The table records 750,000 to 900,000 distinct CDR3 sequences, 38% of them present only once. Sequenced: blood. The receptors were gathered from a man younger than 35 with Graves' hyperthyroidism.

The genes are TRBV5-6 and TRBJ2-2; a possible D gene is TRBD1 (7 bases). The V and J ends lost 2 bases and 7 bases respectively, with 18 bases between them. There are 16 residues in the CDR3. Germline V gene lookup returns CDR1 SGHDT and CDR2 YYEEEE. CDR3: CASSFFRDREDGELFF. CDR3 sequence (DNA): TGTGCCAGCAGCTTTTTCCGAGACAGGGAGGACGGGGAGCTGTTTTTT.

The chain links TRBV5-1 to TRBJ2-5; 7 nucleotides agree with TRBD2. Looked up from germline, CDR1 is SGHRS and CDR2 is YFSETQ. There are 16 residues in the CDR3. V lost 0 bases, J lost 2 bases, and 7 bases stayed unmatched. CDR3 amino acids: CASSLGAGVGQETQYF. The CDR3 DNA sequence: TGCGCCAGCAGCTTGGGGGCGGGAGTTGGGCAAGAGACCCAGTACTTC.

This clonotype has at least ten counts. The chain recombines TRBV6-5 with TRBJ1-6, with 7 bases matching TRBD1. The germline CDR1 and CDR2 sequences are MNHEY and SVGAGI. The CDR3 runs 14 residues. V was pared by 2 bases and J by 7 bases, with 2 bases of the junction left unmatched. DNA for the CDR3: TGTGCCAGCAGTTACCGGGACAGAAATTCACCCCTCCACTTT. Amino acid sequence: CASSYRDRNSPLHF.

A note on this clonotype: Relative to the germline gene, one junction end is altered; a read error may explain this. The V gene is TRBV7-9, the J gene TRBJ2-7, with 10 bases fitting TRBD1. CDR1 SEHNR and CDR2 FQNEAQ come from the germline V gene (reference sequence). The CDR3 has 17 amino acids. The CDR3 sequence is CASSQADGTGDHYEQYF. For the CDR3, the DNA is TGCGCCAGCAGCCAAGCCGACGGGACAGGGGACCACTACGAGCAGTACTTC. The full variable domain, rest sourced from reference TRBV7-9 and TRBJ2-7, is DTGVSQNPRHKITKRGQNVTFRCDPISEHNRLYWYRQTLGQGPEFLTYFQNEAQLEKSRLLSDRFSAERPKGSFSTLEIQRTEQGDSAMYLCASSQADGTGDHYEQYFGPGTRLTVT.

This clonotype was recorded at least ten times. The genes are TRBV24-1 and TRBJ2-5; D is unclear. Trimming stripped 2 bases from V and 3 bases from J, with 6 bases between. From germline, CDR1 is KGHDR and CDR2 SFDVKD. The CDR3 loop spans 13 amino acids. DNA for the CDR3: TGTGCCACCAGTGATTGGAGTAAAGAGACCCAGTACTTC. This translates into CATSDWSKETQYF.

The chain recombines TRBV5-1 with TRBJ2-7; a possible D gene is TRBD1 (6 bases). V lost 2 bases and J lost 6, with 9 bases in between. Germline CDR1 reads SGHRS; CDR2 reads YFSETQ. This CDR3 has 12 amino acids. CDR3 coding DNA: TGCGCCAGCAGCTTCGGACAGTGCGAGCAGTACTTC. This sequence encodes CASSFGQCEQYF.

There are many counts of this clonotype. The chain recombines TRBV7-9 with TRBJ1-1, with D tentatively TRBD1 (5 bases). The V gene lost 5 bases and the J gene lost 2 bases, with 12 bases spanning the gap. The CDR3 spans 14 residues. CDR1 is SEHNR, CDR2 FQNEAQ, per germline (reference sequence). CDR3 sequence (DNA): TGTGCCAGCAGCCGAAGGGACGACAACACTGAAGCTTTCTTT. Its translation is CASSRRDDNTEAFF.

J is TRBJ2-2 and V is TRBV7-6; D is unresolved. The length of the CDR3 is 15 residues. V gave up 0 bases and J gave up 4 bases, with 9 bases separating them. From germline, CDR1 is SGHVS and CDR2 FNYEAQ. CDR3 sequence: CASSLAPLGTGELFF. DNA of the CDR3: TGTGCCAGCAGCTTAGCACCCTTGGGCACCGGGGAGCTGTTTTTT.

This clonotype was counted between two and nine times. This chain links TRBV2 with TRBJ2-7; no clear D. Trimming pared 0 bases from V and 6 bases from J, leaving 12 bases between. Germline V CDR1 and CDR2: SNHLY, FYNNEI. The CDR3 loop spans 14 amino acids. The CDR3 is CASSEARSGLEQYF. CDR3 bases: TGTGCCAGCAGTGAAGCACGATCTGGGCTCGAGCAGTACTTC.

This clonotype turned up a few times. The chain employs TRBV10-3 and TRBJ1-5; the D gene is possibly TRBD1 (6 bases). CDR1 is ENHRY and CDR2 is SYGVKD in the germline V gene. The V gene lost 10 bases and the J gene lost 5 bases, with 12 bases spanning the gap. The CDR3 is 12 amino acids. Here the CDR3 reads CATGQGYQPQHF. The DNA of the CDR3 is TGTGCCACCGGGCAGGGGTATCAGCCCCAGCATTTT.

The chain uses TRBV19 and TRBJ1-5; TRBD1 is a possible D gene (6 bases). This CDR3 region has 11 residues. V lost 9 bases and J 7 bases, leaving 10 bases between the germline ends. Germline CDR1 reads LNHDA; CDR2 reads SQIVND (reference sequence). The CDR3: CASLGGQPQHF. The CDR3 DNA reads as TGTGCCAGCTTAGGGGGGCAGCCCCAGCATTTT.

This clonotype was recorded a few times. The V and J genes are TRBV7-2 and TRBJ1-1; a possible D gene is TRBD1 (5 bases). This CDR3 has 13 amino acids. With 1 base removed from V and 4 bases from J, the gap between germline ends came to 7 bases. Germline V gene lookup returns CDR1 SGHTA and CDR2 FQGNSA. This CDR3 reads CASSLDQGTEAFF. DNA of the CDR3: TGTGCCAGCAGCTTAGACCAGGGCACTGAAGCTTTCTTT.

The CDR3, as DNA: TGTGCCAGCGGGGTAGAAGGAATTGAAGCTTTCTTT. Residues: CASGVEGIEAFF. J is TRBJ1-1 and V is TRBV6-5; D gene ambiguous. The CDR3 is made up of 12 amino acids. The germline V gene encodes CDR1 MNHEY and CDR2 SVGAGI. Trimming pared 8 bases from V and 7 bases from J, leaving 14 bases between.

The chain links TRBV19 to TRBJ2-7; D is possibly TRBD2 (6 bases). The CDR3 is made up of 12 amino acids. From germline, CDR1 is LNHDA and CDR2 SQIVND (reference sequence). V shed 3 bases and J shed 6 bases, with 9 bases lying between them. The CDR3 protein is CASSIRGSEQYF. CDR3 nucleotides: TGTGCCAGTAGTATCCGGGGGAGCGAGCAGTACTTC. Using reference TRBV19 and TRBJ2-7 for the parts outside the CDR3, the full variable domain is DGGITQSPKYLFRKEGQNVTLSCEQNLNHDAMYWYRQDPGQGLRLIYYSQIVNDFQKGDIAEGYSVSREKKESFPLTVTSAQKNPTAFYLCASSIRGSEQYFGPGTRLTVT.

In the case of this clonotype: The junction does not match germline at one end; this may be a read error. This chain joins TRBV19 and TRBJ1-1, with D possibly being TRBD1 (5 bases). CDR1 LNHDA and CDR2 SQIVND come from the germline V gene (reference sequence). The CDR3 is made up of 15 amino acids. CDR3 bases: TGTGCCAGTAGTATTTTGGGACGGACGAACACTGGAGCTTTCTTT. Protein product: CASSILGRTNTGAFF. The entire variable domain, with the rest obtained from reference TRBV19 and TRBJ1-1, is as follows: DGGITQSPKYLFRKEGQNVTLSCEQNLNHDAMYWYRQDPGQGLRLIYYSQIVNDFQKGDIAEGYSVSREKKESFPLTVTSAQKNPTAFYLCASSILGRTNTGAFFGQGTRLTVV.

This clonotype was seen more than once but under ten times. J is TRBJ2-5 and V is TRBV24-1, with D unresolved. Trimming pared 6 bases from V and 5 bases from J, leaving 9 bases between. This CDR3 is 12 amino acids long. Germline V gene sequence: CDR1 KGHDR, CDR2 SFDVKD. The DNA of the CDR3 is TGTGCCACCAGTCTAGGCTGGGAGACCCAGTACTTC. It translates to CATSLGWETQYF.

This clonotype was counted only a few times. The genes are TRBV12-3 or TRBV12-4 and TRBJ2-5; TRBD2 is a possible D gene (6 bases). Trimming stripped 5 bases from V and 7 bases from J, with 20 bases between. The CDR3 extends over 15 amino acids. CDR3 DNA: TGTGCCAGCAGTCCGAAGTTGGGGGGACGCGTGACCCAGTACTTC. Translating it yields CASSPKLGGRVTQYF.

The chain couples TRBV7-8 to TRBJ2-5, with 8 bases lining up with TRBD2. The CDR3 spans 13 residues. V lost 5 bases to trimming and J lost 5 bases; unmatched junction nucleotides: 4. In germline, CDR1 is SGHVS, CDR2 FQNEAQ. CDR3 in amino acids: CASSHSSGETQYF. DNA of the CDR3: TGTGCCAGCAGCCACTCTAGCGGGGAGACCCAGTACTTC.

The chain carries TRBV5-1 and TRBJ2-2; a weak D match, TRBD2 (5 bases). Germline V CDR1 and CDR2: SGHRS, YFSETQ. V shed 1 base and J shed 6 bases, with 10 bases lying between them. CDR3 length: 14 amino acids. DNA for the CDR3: TGCGCCAGCAGCTTGACATCGGAGGCCGGGGAGCTGTTTTTT. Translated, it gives CASSLTSEAGELFF.

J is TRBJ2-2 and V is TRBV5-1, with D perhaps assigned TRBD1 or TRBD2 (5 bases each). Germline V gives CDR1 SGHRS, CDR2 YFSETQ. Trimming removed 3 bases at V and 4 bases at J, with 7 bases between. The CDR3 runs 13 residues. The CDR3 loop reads CASSWGPTGELFF. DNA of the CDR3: TGCGCCAGCAGCTGGGGACCCACCGGGGAGCTGTTTTTT.

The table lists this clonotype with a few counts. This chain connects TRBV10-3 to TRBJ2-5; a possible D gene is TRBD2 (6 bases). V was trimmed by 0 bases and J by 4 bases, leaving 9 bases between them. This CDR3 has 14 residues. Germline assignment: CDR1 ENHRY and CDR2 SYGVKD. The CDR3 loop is CAISESGGVETQYF. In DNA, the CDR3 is TGTGCCATCAGTGAGTCCGGAGGGGTAGAGACCCAGTACTTC.

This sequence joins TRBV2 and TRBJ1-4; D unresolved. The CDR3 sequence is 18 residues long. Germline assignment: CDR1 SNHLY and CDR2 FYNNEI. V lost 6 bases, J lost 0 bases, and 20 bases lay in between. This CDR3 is CASSLVRGRRATNEKLFF. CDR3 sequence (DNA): TGTGCCAGCAGCTTAGTCCGGGGAAGGAGGGCAACTAATGAAAAACTGTTTTTT.

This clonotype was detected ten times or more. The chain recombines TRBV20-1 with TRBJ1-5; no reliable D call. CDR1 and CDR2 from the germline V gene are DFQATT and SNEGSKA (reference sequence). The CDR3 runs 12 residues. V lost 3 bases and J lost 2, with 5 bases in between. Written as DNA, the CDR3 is TGCAGTGCTAGCACCCGCAATCAGCCCCAGCATTTT. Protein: CSASTRNQPQHF.

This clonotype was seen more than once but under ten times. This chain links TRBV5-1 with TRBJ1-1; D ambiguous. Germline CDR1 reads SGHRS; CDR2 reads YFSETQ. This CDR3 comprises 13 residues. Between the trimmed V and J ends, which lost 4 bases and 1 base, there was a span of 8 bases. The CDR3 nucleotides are TGCGCCAGCAGCATTCATCCGAACACTGAAGCTTTCTTT. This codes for CASSIHPNTEAFF.

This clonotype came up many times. Here the CDR3 DNA reads TGTGCCAGCAGCCCCCAAAGCACGAACACTGAAGCTTTCTTT. It is translated as CASSPQSTNTEAFF. The V gene is TRBV7-9, the J gene TRBJ1-1, with no clear D. Trimming shortened V by 5 bases and J by 1 base, and 11 bases separated the two germline ends. The CDR3 is 14 amino acids. Germline-derived CDR1 and CDR2 are SEHNR and FQNEAQ (reference sequence).

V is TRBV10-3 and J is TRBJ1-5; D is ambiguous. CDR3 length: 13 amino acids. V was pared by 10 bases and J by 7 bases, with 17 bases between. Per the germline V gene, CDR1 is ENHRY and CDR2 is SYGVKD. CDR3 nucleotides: TGTGCCACGATGGACGGAGATGCACAGCCCCAGCATTTT. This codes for CATMDGDAQPQHF.

In DNA, the CDR3 is TGTGCCAGCAGCCTGTACGAGCCCCAGCATTTT. Protein: CASSLYEPQHF. The chain is built from TRBV5-8 and TRBJ1-5; D is unresolved. Trimming removed 4 bases at V and 8 bases at J, with 7 bases between. Germline CDR1 SGHTS, CDR2 YDEGEE. The CDR3 has 11 amino acids.

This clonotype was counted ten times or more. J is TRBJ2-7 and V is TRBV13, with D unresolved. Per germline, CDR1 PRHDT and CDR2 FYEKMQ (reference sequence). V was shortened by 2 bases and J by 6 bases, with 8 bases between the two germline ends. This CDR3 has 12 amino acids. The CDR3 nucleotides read TGTGCCAGCAGCTTACCGTTCACCGAGCAGTACTTC. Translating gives CASSLPFTEQYF. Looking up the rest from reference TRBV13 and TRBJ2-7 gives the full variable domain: AAGVIQSPRHLIKEKRETATLKCYPIPRHDTVYWYQQGPGQDPQFLISFYEKMQSDKGSIPDRFSAQQFSDYHSELNMSSLELGDSALYFCASSLPFTEQYFGPGTRLTVT.